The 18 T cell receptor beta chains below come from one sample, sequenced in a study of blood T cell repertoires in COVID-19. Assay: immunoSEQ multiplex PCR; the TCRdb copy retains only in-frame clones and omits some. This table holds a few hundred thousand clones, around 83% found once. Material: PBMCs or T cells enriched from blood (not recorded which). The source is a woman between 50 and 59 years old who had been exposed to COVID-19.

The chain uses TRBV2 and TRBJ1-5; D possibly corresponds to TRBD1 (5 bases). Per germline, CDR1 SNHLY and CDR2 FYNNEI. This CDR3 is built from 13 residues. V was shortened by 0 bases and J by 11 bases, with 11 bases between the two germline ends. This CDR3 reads CASSEARGGAQHF. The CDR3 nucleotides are TGTGCCAGCAGTGAAGCGAGGGGAGGGGCCCAGCATTTT.

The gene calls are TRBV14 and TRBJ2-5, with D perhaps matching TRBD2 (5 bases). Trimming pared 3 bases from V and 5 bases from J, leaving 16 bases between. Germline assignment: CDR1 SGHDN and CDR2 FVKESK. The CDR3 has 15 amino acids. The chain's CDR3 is CASSHSRSRGETQYF. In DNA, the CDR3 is TGTGCCAGCAGCCACTCCCGATCGCGAGGGGAGACCCAGTACTTC. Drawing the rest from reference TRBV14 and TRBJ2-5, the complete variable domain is EAGVTQFPSHSVIEKGQTVTLRCDPISGHDNLYWYRRVMGKEIKFLLHFVKESKQDESGMPNNRFLAERTGGTYSTLKVQPAELEDSGVYFCASSHSRSRGETQYFGPGTRLLVL.

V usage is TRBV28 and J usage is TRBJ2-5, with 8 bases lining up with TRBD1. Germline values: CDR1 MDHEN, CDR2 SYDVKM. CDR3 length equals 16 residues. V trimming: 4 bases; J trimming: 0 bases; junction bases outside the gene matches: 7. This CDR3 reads CASSSRTGSYQETQYF. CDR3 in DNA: TGTGCCAGCAGTTCTCGGACAGGGTCCTACCAAGAGACCCAGTACTTC.

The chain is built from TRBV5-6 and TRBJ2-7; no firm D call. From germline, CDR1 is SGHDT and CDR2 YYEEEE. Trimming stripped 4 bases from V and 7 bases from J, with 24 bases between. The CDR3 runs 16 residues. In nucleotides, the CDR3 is TGTGCCAGCAGCCTTGCCTCGGTCCGGGTACGTTTAGAGCAGTACTTC. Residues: CASSLASVRVRLEQYF.

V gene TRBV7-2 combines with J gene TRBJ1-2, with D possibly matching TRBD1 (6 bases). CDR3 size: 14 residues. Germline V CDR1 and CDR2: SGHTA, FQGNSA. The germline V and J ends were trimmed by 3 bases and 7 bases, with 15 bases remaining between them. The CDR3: CASSFPRDNVGYTF. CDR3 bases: TGTGCCAGCAGCTTTCCCCGGGACAATGTTGGCTACACCTTC.

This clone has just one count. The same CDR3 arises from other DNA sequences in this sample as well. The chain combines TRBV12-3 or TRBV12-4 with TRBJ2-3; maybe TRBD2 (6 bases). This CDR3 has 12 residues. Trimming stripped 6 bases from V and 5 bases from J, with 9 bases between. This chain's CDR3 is CASSLGGDTQYF. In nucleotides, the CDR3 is TGTGCCAGCAGCCTGGGGGGAGATACGCAGTATTTT.

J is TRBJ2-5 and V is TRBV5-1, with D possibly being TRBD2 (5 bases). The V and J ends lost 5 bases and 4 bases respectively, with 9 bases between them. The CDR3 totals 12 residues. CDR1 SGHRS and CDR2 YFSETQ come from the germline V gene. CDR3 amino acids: CASSRLLETQYF. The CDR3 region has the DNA TGCGCCAGCAGTCGACTACTAGAGACCCAGTACTTC.

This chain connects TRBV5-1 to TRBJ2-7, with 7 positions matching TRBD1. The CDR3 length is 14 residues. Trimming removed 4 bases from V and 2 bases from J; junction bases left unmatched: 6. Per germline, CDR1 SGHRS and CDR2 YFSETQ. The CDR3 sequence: CASSVTGFPYEQYF. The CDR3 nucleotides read TGCGCCAGCAGCGTGACAGGGTTTCCCTACGAGCAGTACTTC.

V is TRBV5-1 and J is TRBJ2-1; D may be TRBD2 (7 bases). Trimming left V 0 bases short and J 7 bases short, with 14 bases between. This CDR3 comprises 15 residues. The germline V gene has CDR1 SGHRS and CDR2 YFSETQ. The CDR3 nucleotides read TGCGCCAGCAGCTTGGCCGGGGGGCGAGGGAATGAGCAGTTCTTC. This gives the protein CASSLAGGRGNEQFF.

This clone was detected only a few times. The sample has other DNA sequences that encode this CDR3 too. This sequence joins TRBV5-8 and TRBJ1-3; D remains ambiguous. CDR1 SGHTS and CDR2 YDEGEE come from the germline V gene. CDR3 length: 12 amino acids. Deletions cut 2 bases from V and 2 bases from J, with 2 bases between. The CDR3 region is CASSFTGNTIYF. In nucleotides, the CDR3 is TGTGCCAGCAGCTTTACTGGAAACACCATATATTTT.

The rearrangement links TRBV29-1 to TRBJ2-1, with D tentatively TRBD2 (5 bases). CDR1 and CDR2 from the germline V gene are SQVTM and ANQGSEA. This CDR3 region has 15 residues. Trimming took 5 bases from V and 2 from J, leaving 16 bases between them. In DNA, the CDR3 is TGCAGCGTTAGGCCAAACCGGGGAGCCTACAATGAGCAGTTCTTC. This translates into CSVRPNRGAYNEQFF.

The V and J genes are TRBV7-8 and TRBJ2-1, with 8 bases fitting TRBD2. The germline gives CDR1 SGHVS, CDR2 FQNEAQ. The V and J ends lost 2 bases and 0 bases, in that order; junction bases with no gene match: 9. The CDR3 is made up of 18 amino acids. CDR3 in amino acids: CASSLKGGGTYSYNEQFF. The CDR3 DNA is TGTGCCAGCAGCTTAAAGGGCGGGGGGACCTACTCCTACAATGAGCAGTTCTTC.

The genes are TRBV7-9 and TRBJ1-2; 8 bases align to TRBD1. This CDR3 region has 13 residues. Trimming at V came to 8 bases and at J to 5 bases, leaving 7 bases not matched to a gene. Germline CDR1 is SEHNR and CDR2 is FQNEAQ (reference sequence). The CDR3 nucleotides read TGTGCCAGCTTTCGACAGGGGAGTTATGGCTACACCTTC. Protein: CASFRQGSYGYTF.

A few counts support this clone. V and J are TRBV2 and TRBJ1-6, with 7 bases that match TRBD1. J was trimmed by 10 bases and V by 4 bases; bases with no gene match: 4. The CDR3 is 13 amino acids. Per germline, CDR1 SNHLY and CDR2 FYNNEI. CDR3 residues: CASSGGQRSPLHF. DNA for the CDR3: TGTGCCAGCAGTGGGGGACAGAGATCACCCCTCCACTTT.

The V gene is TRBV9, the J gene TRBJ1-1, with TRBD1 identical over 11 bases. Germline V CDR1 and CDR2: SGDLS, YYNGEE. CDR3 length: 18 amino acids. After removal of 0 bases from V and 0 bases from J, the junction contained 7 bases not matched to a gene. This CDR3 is CASSVEPGTGGVNTEAFF. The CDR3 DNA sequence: TGTGCCAGCAGCGTAGAACCCGGGACAGGGGGTGTGAACACTGAAGCTTTCTTT. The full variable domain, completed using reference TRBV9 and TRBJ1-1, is DSGVTQTPKHLITATGQRVTLRCSPRSGDLSVYWYQQSLDQGLQFLIQYYNGEERAKGNILERFSAQQFPDLHSELNLSSLELGDSALYFCASSVEPGTGGVNTEAFFGQGTRLTVV.

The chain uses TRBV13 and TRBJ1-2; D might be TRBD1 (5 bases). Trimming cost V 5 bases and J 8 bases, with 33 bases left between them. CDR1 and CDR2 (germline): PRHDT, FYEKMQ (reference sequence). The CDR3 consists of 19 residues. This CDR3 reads CASSPIIRGMTAGFYGYTF. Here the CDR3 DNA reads TGTGCCAGCAGCCCAATCATAAGGGGCATGACCGCTGGCTTCTACGGCTACACCTTC.

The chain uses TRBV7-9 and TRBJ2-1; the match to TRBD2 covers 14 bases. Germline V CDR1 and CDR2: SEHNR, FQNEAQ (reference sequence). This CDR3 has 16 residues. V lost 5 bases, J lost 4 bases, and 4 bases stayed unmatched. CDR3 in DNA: TGTGCCAGCAGCCGACTAGCGGGGGGGCCTTACAATGAGCAGTTCTTC. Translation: CASSRLAGGPYNEQFF.

CDR3 region: CSASWRNTIYF. Here the CDR3 DNA reads TGCAGTGCTAGTTGGAGGAACACCATATATTTT. The J gene is TRBJ1-3, the V gene TRBV20-1; D is unclear. The ends were cut back, 3 bases at V and 7 bases at J, with 7 bases in the middle. CDR3 length: 11 residues. Germline V gene lookup returns CDR1 DFQATT and CDR2 SNEGSKA (reference sequence).